The clone carrying this T cell receptor (beta chain) was seen more than once but under ten times. TCRdb keeps only in-frame clones here, not all; method: immunoSEQ multiplex PCR. This table holds approximately 43,000 clones, 65% to 85% found once. Time point in this sample: after neoadjuvant nivolumab, at surgical resection. The data are from a study of neoadjuvant anti-PD-1 for oral cavity cancer. In the study overall: Patients mostly received three to four biweekly nivolumab doses at 3 mg/kg before surgery.

The CDR3 has 14 amino acids. Germline V lookup: CDR1 LNHDA, CDR2 SQIVND (reference sequence). The V and J ends lost 7 bases and 0 bases respectively, with 11 bases between them. The chain uses TRBV19 and TRBJ2-3, with unresolved D. Sequencing was performed on PBMCs, taken after nivolumab (anti-PD-1) treatment. The receptor was derived from a person aged 40-85 years with oral cavity squamous cell carcinoma. The CDR3 loop is CASTFMSSTDTQYF. CDR3 coding DNA: TGTGCCAGTACCTTTATGTCGAGCACAGATACGCAGTATTTT.